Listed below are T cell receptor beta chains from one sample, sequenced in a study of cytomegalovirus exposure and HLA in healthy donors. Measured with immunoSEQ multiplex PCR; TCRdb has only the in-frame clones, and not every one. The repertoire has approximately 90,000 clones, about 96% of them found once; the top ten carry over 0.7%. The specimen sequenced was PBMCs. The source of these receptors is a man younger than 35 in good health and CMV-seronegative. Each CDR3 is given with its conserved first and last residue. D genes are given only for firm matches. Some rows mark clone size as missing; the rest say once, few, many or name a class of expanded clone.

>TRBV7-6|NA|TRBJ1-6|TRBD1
CASSPVRGPNSPLHF
TGTGCCAGCAGCCCCGTAAGGGGGCCTAATTCACCCCTCCACTTT
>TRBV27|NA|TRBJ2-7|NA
CASSYAVVSEQYF
TGTGCCAGCAGTTATGCGGTCGTCTCCGAGCAGTACTTC
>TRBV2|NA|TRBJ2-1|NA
CASIQAGFNEQFF
TGTGCCAGCATACAAGCGGGCTTCAATGAGCAGTTCTTC
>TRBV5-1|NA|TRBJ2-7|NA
CASSFTGEVGEQYF
TGCGCCAGCAGCTTTACAGGGGAGGTTGGCGAGCAGTACTTC
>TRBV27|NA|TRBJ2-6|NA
CASRYLVGSGANVLTF
TGTGCCAGCAGGTATCTAGTGGGCTCTGGGGCCAACGTCCTGACTTTC
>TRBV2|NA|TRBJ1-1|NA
CASSLGQSTEAFF
TGTGCCAGCAGTCTAGGACAGAGCACTGAAGCTTTCTTT
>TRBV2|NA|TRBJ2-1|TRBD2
CASSRLAGKQNNEQFF
TGTGCCAGCAGCCGACTAGCGGGAAAGCAAAACAATGAGCAGTTCTTC
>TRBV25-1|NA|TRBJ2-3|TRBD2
CASTPSGRGGTDTQYF
TGTGCCAGCACCCCTAGCGGGAGAGGGGGCACAGATACGCAGTATTTT
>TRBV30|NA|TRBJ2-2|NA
CAWSVTRSPISNTGELFF
TGTGCCTGGAGTGTAACGCGGAGCCCGATTTCGAACACCGGGGAGCTGTTTTTT
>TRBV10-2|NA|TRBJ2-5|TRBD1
CASRGAGGAETQYF
TGCGCCAGCAGGGGGGCAGGGGGCGCAGAGACCCAGTACTTC
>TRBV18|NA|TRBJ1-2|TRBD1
CASSPGQGAQGYTF
TGTGCCAGCTCACCGGGACAGGGGGCGCAAGGCTACACCTTC
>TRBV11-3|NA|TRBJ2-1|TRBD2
CASTNLLATPYNEQFF
TGTGCCAGCACCAACTTACTAGCGACCCCCTACAATGAGCAGTTCTTC
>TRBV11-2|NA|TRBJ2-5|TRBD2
CASSPSGRVQETQYF
TGTGCCAGCAGCCCCAGCGGGAGGGTCCAAGAGACCCAGTACTTC
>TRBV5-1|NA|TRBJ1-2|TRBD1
CASSYLDRDYGYTF
TGCGCCAGCAGCTATTTAGACAGGGACTATGGCTACACCTTC
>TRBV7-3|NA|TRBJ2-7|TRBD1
CASSSTGTGFYEQYF
TGTGCCAGCAGCTCCACCGGGACAGGGTTCTACGAGCAGTACTTC
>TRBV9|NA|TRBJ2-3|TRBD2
CASSVAGLAGADTQYF
TGTGCCAGCAGCGTAGCGGGACTAGCGGGAGCAGATACGCAGTATTTT
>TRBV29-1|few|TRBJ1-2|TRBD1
CSGGTGHGYTF
TGCAGCGGCGGGACAGGGCATGGCTACACCTTC
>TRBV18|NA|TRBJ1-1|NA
CASSPTILVENTEAFF
TGTGCCAGCTCACCCACTATTCTTGTTGAAAACACTGAAGCTTTCTTT
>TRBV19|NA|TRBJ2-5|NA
CASSSYRETQYF
TGTGCCAGTAGTTCCTATCGCGAGACCCAGTACTTC
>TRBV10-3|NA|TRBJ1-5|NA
CAISLDTNQPQHF
TGTGCCATCAGCCTTGACACAAATCAGCCCCAGCATTTT
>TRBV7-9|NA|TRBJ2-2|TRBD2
CASSFGLAENTGELFF
TGTGCCAGCAGTTTCGGACTAGCGGAGAACACCGGGGAGCTGTTTTTT
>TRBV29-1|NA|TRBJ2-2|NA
CSTVGSTGELFF
TGCAGCACAGTGGGGAGCACCGGGGAGCTGTTTTTT
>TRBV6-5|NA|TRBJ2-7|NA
CASSFSRDTSYEQYF
TGTGCCAGCAGTTTTTCTCGGGACACCTCCTACGAGCAGTACTTC
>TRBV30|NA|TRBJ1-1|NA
CAWREGRITEAFF
TGTGCCTGGAGGGAGGGTAGGATCACTGAAGCTTTCTTT
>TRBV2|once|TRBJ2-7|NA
CASSVAYEQYF
TGTGCCAGCAGTGTAGCCTACGAGCAGTACTTC
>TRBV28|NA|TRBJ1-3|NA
CASTVRRSGNTIYF
TGTGCCAGCACAGTCCGCAGATCTGGAAACACCATATATTTT
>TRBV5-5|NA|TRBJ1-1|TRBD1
CASSPTGGEGTEAFF
TGTGCCAGCAGCCCTACAGGGGGCGAAGGCACTGAAGCTTTCTTT
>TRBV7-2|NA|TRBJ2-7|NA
CASSSPLDYLSSYEQYF
TGTGCCAGCAGCTCCCCCTTGGACTACCTTAGCTCCTACGAGCAGTACTTC
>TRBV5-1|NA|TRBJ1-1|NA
CASSLDWGGGAFF
TGCGCCAGCAGCTTGGACTGGGGCGGGGGAGCTTTCTTT
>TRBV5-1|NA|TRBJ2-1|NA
CASSPLMRSSYNEQFF
TGCGCCAGCAGCCCCCTGATGCGTAGCTCCTACAATGAGCAGTTCTTC
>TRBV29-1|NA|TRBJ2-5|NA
CSVARGQETQYF
TGCAGCGTTGCCAGGGGCCAAGAGACCCAGTACTTC
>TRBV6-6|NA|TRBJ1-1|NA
CASSYRDAQGYTEAFF
TGTGCCAGCAGTTACCGTGATGCCCAGGGATACACTGAAGCTTTCTTT
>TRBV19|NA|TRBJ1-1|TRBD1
CASSSQRGLAEAFF
TGTGCCAGTAGTTCCCAAAGGGGGCTTGCTGAAGCTTTCTTT
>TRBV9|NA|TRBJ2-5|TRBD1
CASSVGFGRGPQETQYF
TGTGCCAGCAGCGTAGGATTTGGCAGGGGGCCGCAAGAGACCCAGTACTTC
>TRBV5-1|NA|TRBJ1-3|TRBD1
CASTPQGGTGNTIYF
TGCGCCAGCACCCCCCAGGGGGGAACTGGAAACACCATATATTTT
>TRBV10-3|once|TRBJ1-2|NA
CAISLASAHYGYTF
TGTGCCATCAGTCTCGCCAGCGCTCACTATGGCTACACCTTC
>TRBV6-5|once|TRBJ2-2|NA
CASRRDFATGELFF
TGTGCCAGCAGAAGGGACTTTGCGACCGGGGAGCTGTTTTTT
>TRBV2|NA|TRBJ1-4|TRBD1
CASSVGQVPNEKLFF
TGTGCCAGCAGTGTAGGACAGGTCCCTAATGAAAAACTGTTTTTT
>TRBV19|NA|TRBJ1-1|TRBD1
CASSTGQAYTEAFF
TGTGCCAGTAGTACGGGACAGGCGTACACTGAAGCTTTCTTT
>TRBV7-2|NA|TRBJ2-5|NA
CASSLGQARETQYF
TGTGCCAGCAGCTTAGGCCAGGCACGGGAGACCCAGTACTTC
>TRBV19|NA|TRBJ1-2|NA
CASSIGANYGYTF
TGTGCCAGTAGTATAGGGGCCAACTATGGCTACACCTTC
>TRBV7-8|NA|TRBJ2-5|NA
CASSHRRSQETQYF
TGTGCCAGCAGCCACCGACGGAGTCAAGAGACCCAGTACTTC
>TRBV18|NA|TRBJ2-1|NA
CASSPQSSYNEQFF
TGTGCCAGCTCACCACAGAGCTCCTACAATGAGCAGTTCTTC
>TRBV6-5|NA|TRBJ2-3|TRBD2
CASSYRTRGTDTQYF
TGTGCCAGCAGTTACCGGACTAGAGGCACAGATACGCAGTATTTT
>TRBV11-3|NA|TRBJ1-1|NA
CASSLEGANTEAFF
TGTGCCAGCAGCTTAGAGGGGGCTAACACTGAAGCTTTCTTT
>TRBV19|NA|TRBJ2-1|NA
CASRYIGGVNEQFF
TGTGCCAGTAGGTACATTGGCGGGGTTAATGAGCAGTTCTTC
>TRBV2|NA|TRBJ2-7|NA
CASSFGTGVYEQYF
TGTGCCAGCAGTTTCGGGACGGGAGTCTACGAGCAGTACTTC
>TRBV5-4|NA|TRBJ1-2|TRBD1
CASSGGRQGAGGYTF
TGTGCCAGCAGCGGGGGGAGACAGGGGGCGGGAGGCTACACCTTC
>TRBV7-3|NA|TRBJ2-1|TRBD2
CASRVDSGIYNEQFF
TGTGCCAGCAGGGTAGATAGCGGGATCTACAATGAGCAGTTCTTC
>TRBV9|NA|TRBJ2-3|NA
CASSGADTQYF
TGTGCCAGCAGCGGCGCAGATACGCAGTATTTT
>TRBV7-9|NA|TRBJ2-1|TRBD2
CASSPTSGSPREQFF
TGTGCCAGCAGCCCGACTAGCGGGAGTCCCCGGGAGCAGTTCTTC
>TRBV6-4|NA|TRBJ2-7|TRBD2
CASGLTSESSYEQYF
TGTGCCAGCGGATTAACTAGCGAGAGCTCCTACGAGCAGTACTTC
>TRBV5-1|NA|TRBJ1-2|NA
CASSLGEGYYGYTF
TGCGCCAGCAGCTTGGGAGAGGGCTACTATGGCTACACCTTC